Sequencing of this T cell receptor (beta chain) was carried out in a study of beta chain features in type 1 diabetes. A note on this clone: Its cognate antigen is unknown.

The isolated RNA, all of it, was reverse transcribed, so expressed TCRB transcripts were what got sequenced. The table came from immunoSEQ multiplex PCR; TCRdb's copy has only in-frame clones and leaves some out. In the table there are roughly 100,000 clones, over 25% of which are singletons. General study points: Type 1 diabetes patients had TCRB CDR3s that were shorter (moderately but significantly so) in all four CD4+ subsets. A potential PCR bias toward shorter templates would be equal in patient and control samples. Type 1 diabetes patients showed fewer insertions and more deletions at VDJ junctions.

The clonotype was recovered from a woman between 18 and 29 years old with type 1 diabetes. Input material: central memory CD4+ T cells from blood.

CDR3 amino acids: CASSTRTGGTEAFF. The CDR3 bases are TGTGCCAGCAGTACTCGGACAGGGGGCACTGAAGCTTTCTTT. V gene TRBV6-5 combines with J gene TRBJ1-1; 10 nucleotides agree with TRBD1. CDR1 MNHEY and CDR2 SVGAGI come from the germline V gene. This CDR3 is 14 amino acids long. Trimming at V came to 5 bases and at J to 4 bases, leaving 4 bases not matched to a gene.